These 2 T cell receptor beta chains were all obtained from the same sample, sequenced in a study of identical twins' blood T cells. Each CDR3 protein gets one entry after TCRdb re-called the 5' RACE reads with MiXCR. Among a few hundred thousand distinct CDR3 sequences, approximately 30% were seen once, and the ten largest hold approximately 6.6%. Sequenced input: PBMCs. The receptor set was obtained from a woman between 18 and 49 years old in good health.

This clonotype appeared a few times. The chain links TRBV19 to TRBJ1-1; D gene ambiguous. Between the trimmed V and J ends, which lost 6 bases and 0 bases, there was a span of 8 bases. The length of the CDR3 is 13 residues. In germline, CDR1 is LNHDA, CDR2 SQIVND (reference sequence). CDR3 loop: CASRVLMNTEAFF. DNA of the CDR3: TGTGCCAGTAGAGTTCTCATGAACACTGAAGCTTTCTTT.

The chain employs TRBV6-1 and TRBJ1-5, with D possibly TRBD1 on 5 matching bases. In germline, CDR1 is MNHNS, CDR2 SASEGT. The germline V and J ends were trimmed by 7 bases and 4 bases, with 14 bases remaining between them. The CDR3 covers 14 residues. The CDR3 DNA is TGTGCCAGCACCCTAAGGGGAGGAAATCAGCCCCAGCATTTT. It specifies CASTLRGGNQPQHF.